The sequence of this T cell receptor (beta chain) was determined in a study of response to subunit inactivated influenza vaccine. Study-level points and caveats: Each seasonal influenza vaccination recruits few new T cells, the authors suggested.

The CDR3 consists of 14 residues. V was clipped by 4 bases and J by 7 bases; unmatched bases: 9. TCRdb used MiXCR to reprocess the RT-PCR reads, holding one entry per CDR3 protein. The repertoire holds just over 300,000 distinct CDR3 sequences, just over 20% seen once, with 9.5% to 13% in the top ten. This clonotype was counted ten times or more. Antigen unknown. Material: PBMCs from blood, obtained less than 22 months after vaccination. The TCR comes from a man in his fifties or sixties who received an inactivated influenza vaccine. The chain is built from TRBV12-3 or TRBV12-4 and TRBJ1-2, with 7 bases lining up with TRBD1. CDR3 nucleotide sequence: TGTGCCAGCAGTTCCACGACAGGGTATCTTGGCTACACCTTC. This gives the protein CASSSTTGYLGYTF.